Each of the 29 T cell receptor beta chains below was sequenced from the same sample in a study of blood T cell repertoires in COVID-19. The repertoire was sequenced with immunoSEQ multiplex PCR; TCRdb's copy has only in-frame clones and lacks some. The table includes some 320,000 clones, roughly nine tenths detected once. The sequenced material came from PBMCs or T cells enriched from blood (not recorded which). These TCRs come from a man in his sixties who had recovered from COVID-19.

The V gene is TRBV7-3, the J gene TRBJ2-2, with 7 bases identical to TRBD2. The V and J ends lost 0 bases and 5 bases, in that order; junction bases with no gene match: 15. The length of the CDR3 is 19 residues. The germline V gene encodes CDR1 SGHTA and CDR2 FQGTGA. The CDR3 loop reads CASSLTNSWASGRTGELFF. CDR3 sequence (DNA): TGTGCCAGCAGCTTAACAAACTCGTGGGCTAGCGGAAGAACCGGGGAGCTGTTTTTT. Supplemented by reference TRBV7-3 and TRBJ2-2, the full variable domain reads GAGVSQTPSNKVTEKGKYVELRCDPISGHTALYWYRQSLGQGPEFLIYFQGTGAADDSGLPNDRFFAVRPEGSVSTLKIQRTERGDSAVYLCASSLTNSWASGRTGELFFGEGSRLTVL.

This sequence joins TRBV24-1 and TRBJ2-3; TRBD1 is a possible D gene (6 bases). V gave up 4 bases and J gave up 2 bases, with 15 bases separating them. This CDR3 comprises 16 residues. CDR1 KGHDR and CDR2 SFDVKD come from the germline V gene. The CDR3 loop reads CATSDRRGGHTDTQYF. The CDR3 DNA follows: TGTGCCACCAGTGACCGTCGAGGGGGACACACAGATACGCAGTATTTT.

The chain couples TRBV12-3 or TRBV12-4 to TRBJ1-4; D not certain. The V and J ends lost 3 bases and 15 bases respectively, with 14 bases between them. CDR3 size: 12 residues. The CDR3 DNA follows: TGTGCCAGCAGTTTTTTTGAGGGTTCAGTGTTTTTT. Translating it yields CASSFFEGSVFF.

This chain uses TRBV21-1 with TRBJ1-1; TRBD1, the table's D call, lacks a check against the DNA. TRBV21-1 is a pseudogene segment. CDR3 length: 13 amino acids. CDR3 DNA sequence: TGTGCCAGCAGCAACCGCCCTGGGACAGTCGCTTTCTTT. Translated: CASSNRPGTVAFF.

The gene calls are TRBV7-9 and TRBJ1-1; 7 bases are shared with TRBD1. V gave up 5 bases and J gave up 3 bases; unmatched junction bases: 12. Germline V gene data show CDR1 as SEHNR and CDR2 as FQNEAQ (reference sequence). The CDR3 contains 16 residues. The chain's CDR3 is CASSIQKGARDTEAFF. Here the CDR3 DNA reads TGTGCCAGCAGCATACAAAAGGGGGCTCGGGACACTGAAGCTTTCTTT.

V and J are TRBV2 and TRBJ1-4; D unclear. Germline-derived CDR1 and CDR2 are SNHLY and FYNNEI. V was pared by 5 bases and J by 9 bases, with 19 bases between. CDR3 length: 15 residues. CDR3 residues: CASSYGPGGNQKLFF. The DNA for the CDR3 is TGTGCCAGCAGTTATGGCCCCGGAGGGAATCAAAAACTGTTTTTT.

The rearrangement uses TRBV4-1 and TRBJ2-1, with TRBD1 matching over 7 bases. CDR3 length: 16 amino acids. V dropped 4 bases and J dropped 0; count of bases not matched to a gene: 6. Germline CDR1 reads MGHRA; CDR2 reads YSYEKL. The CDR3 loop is CASSLGGGSSYNEQFF. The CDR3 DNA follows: TGCGCCAGCAGCCTAGGGGGCGGCAGCTCCTACAATGAGCAGTTCTTC.

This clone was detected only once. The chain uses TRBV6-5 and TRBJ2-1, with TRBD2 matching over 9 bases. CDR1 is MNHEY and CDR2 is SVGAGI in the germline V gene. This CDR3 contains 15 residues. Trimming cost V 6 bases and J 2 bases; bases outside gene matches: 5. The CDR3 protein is CASSPRGGPYNEQFF. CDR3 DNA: TGTGCCAGCAGCCCGCGGGGGGGCCCCTACAATGAGCAGTTCTTC.

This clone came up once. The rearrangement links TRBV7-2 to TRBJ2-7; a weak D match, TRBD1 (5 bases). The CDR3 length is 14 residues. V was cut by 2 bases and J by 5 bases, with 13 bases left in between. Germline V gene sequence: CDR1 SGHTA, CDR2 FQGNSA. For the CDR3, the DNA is TGTGCCAGCAGCTTACAACGACAGATAAACGAGCAGTACTTC. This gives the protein CASSLQRQINEQYF.

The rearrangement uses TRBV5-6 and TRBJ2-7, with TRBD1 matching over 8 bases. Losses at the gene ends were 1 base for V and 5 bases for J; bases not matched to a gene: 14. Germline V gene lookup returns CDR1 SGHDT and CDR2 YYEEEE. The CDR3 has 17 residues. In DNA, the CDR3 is TGTGCCAGCAGCTTGAATCATCGTCGAGACAGGGGACACGAGCAGTACTTC. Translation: CASSLNHRRDRGHEQYF.

For the CDR3, the DNA is TGCGCCAGCAGCAAGGACAGGGGCTATTCACCCCTCCACTTT. It yields the protein CASSKDRGYSPLHF. The chain employs TRBV5-1 and TRBJ1-6; the match to TRBD1 covers 9 bases. The CDR3 has 14 amino acids. J gave up 8 bases and V 4 bases, and 4 bases lay outside the gene matches. Per germline, CDR1 SGHRS and CDR2 YFSETQ.

The CDR3 protein is CASKVAGGLSDTQYF. For the CDR3, the DNA is TGTGCCAGCAAGGTAGCGGGAGGGCTGTCAGATACGCAGTATTTT. The chain combines TRBV11-3 with TRBJ2-3, with 11 bases lining up with TRBD2. The ends lost 7 bases at V and 4 bases at J; junction bases unmatched: 7. Germline V gene lookup returns CDR1 SGHNT and CDR2 YENEEA. The CDR3 contains 15 residues.

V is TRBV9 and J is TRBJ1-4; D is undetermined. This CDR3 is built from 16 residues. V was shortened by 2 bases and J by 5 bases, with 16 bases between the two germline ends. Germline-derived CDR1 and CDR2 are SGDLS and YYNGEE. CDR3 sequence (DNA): TGTGCCAGCAGCGTCAGCCGAGGAGGGCCAAATGAAAAACTGTTTTTT. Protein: CASSVSRGGPNEKLFF.

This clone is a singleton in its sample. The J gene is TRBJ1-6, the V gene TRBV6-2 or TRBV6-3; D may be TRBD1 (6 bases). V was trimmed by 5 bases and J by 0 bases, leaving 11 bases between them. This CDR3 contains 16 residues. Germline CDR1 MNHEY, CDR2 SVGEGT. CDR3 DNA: TGTGCCAGCAGTGCAGGGGTGAGCTCCTATAATTCACCCCTCCACTTT. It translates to CASSAGVSSYNSPLHF.

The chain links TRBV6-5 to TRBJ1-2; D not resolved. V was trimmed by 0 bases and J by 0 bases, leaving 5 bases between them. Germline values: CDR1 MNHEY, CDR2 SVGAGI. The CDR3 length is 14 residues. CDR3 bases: TGTGCCAGCAGTTACTCGAGTACTAACTATGGCTACACCTTC. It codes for CASSYSSTNYGYTF.

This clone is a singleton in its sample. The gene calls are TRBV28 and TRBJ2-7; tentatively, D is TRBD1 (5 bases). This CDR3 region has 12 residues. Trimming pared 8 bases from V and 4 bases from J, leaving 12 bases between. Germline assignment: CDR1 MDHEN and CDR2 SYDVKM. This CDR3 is CASCRVNYEQYF. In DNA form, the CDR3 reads TGTGCCAGCTGCAGGGTAAATTACGAGCAGTACTTC.

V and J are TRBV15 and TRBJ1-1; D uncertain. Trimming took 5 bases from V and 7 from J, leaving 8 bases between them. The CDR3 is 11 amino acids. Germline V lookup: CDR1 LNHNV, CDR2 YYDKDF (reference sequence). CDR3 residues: CATSYADEAFF. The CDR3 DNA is TGTGCCACCAGCTACGCAGATGAAGCTTTCTTT.

The CDR3 here is CAISATGGYSGNTIYF. The CDR3 bases are TGTGCCATCAGTGCCACGGGAGGGTACTCTGGAAACACCATATATTTT. V and J are TRBV10-3 and TRBJ1-3, with D hard to call. Trimming stripped 4 bases from V and 0 bases from J, with 13 bases between. The CDR3 length is 16 residues. CDR1 is ENHRY, CDR2 SYGVKD, per germline.

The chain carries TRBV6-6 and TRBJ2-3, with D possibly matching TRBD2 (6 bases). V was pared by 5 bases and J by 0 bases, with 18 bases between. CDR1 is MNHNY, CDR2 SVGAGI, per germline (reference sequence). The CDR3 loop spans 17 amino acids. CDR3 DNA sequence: TGTGCCAGCAGTCTCGTCAGGGCGGGGTCTAGCACAGATACGCAGTATTTT. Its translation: CASSLVRAGSSTDTQYF.

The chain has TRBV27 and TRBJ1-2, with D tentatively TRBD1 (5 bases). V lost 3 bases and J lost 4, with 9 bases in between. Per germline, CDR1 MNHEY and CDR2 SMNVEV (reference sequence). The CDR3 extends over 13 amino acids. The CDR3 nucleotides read TGTGCCAGCAGTTTTAGGGGTGGCTATGGCTACACCTTC. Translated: CASSFRGGYGYTF.

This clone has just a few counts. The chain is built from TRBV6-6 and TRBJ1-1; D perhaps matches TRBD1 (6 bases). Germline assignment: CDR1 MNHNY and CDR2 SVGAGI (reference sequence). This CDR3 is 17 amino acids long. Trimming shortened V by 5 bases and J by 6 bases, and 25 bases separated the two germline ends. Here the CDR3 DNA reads TGTGCCAGCAGTCCCGGGTGGGGGCAGGCTAGGTTGGCTGAAGCTTTCTTT. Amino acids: CASSPGWGQARLAEAFF.

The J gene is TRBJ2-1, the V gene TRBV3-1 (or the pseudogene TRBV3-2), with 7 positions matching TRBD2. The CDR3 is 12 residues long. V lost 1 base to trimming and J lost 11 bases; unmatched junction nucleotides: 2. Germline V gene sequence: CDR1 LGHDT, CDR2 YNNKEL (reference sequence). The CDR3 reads CASSQVGRQQFF. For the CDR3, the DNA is TGTGCCAGCAGCCAAGTCGGGAGGCAGCAGTTCTTC.

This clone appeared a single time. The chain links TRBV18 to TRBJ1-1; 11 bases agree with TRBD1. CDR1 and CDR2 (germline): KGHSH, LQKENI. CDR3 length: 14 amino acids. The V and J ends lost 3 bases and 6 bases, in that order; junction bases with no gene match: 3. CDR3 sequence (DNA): TGTGCCAGCTCACCCGGGACAGGGGGGTCTGAAGCTTTCTTT. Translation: CASSPGTGGSEAFF.

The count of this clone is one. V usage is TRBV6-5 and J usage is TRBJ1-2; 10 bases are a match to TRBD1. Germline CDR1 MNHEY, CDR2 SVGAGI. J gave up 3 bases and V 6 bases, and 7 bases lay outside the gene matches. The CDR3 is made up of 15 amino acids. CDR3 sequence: CASSPRTGGHYGYTF. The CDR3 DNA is TGTGCCAGCAGCCCCAGGACAGGGGGACACTATGGCTACACCTTC.

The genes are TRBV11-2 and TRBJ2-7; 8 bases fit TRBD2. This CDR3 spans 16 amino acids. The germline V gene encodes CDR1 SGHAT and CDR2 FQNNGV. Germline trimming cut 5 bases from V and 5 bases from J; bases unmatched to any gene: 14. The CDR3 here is CASSPTGSSGVHEQYF. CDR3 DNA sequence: TGTGCCAGCAGCCCTACCGGGAGTAGCGGGGTTCACGAGCAGTACTTC.

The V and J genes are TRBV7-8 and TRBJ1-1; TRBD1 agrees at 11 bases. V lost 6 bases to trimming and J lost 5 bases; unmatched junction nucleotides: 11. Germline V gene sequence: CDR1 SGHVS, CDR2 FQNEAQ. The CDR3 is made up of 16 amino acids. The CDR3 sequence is CASSPRGDRGLTEAFF. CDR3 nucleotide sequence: TGTGCCAGCAGTCCGCGAGGGGACAGGGGGTTGACTGAAGCTTTCTTT.

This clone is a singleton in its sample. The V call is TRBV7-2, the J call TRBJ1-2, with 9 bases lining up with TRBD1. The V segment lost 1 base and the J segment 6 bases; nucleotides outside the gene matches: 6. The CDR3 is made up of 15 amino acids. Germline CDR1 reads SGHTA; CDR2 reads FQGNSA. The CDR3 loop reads CASSLVATGGNGYTF. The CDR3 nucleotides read TGTGCCAGCAGCTTAGTCGCGACAGGGGGAAATGGCTACACCTTC. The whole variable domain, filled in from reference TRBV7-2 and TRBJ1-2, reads GAGVSQSPSNKVTEKGKDVELRCDPISGHTALYWYRQSLGQGLEFLIYFQGNSAPDKSGLPSDRFSAERTGGSVSTLTIQRTQQEDSAVYLCASSLVATGGNGYTFGSGTRLTVV.

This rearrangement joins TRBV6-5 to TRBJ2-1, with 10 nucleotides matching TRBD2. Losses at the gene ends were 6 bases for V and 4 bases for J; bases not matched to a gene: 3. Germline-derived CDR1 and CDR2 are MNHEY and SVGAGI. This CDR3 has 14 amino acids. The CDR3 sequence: CASSRGLAYNEQFF. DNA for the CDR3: TGTGCCAGCAGCCGGGGACTAGCGTACAATGAGCAGTTCTTC.

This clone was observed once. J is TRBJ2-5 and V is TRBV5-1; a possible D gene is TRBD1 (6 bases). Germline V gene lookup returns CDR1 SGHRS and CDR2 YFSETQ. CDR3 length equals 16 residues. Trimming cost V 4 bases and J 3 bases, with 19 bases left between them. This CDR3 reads CASSQNPVGQKETQYF. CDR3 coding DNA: TGCGCCAGCAGCCAAAACCCAGTCGGACAGAAAGAGACCCAGTACTTC.